In this sample, the clone carrying this TCR beta chain turned up many times. Its antigen is currently unknown. This sample is part of a study of beta chain features in type 1 diabetes. For the study at large: Across all samples, fewer than 120,000,000 sorted cells were examined.

By way of CD45RO/CCR7/CD25/CD127/CD95/CD27, the CD4+ regulatory, stem cell-like memory, central memory and naive cells were sorted. The whole isolated RNA underwent reverse transcription, so sequencing captured expressed TCRB transcripts. Regulatory, naive and central memory T cell samples averaged approximately 3.3 million reads. The assay was immunoSEQ multiplex PCR, and TCRdb's table has in-frame clones only and misses some. The table lists about 290,000 clones, roughly 8% of them singletons. Points from the study as a whole: Shortening that was moderate but significant affected the TCRB CDR3s of Type 1 diabetes patients in all four CD4+ subsets.

This CDR3 is 15 amino acids long. V gave up 3 bases and J gave up 1 base, with 9 bases separating them. Per the germline V gene, CDR1 is LGHNA and CDR2 is YNFKEQ. The V and J genes are TRBV4-2 and TRBJ2-2, with D unresolved. Source material: central memory CD4+ T cells from blood. The clonotype was recovered from a young woman in good health. The CDR3 region has the DNA TGTGCCAGCAGCCACGAAGTAAAGAACACCGGGGAGCTGTTTTTT. Translation gives CASSHEVKNTGELFF.